This T cell receptor (beta chain) was observed in a study of CD8+CD57+ T cells in acquired aplastic anemia (dated by TCRdb to the late 2010s). Background for the entire study: DNA extracted from sorted CD4+ and CD8+ cells had a mean of around 3 ug, with a range of about 0.19 to 30 ug. Mean read counts for healthy donor samples were approximately 10 million for CD4+ cells and 11.0 million for CD8+ cells.

CDR1 and CDR2 are drawn from the germline V gene: LGHNA, YSLEER. V drops 4 bases and J drops 8 bases, leaving 17 bases in between. Counted from cysteine to phenylalanine, this CDR3 has 14 amino acids. Only the CDR3 part of the read is kept: 42 bases, read in frame from the first base. In the study, sorted CD4+ and CD8+ blood T cells from patients with severe aplastic anemia and from healthy subjects underwent deep sequencing of TCR repertoires. Ficoll-Paque density gradient centrifugation was used to isolate peripheral blood mononuclear cells. Before DNA extraction, CD4+ and CD8+ T cells were sorted by FACS or by magnetic beads. Genomic DNA was used as template for profiling of TCR beta VDJ combinations and CDR3 sequences. An Illumina HiSeq 2000 was used for TCR repertoire sequencing. From the authors' description of their analysis: TRBV/TRBJ rearrangement plots, CDR3 size and DJ length profiles, and Simpson's diversity index were used to assess repertoires. Whichever DNA sequence was most abundant in the deep sequencing data was defined as the immunodominant clone. CDR3 amino acid sequences were checked for sharing across subjects and were also compared against the VDJdb database and published repertoires. Clones were called with MiXCR by TCRdb after fastp trimmed the public reads at Q25, and only in-frame beta chains were retained. A single entry per CDR3 protein holds the most common genes and DNA from its merged rows. These V and J calls derive from TCRdb rather than the authors' analysis. This sample has roughly 420,000 distinct CDR3 sequences in its table, and approximately 70% of those were observed once. The top ten clonotypes cover approximately 3.8% of the sample.

With regard to this clonotype: The antigen it recognizes is unknown. Nothing much larger sits one base from this clone, and base qualities are not available.

Overall study outcomes, separate from this receptor: Some 31 CD8+ CDR3 sequences were shared between patients and controls but appeared highly expressed in patients and within their immunodominant clones. Patients and healthy controls showed no significant difference in CD8+ Simpson's diversity (P=0.060).

The specimen was sorted CD4+, CD8+, or CD8+CD57+ T cells (not recorded which) from PBMCs. The clonotype comes from a human donor in good health, serving as a control. In this chain, TRBV4-3 is recombined with TRBJ2-5; the D gene is possibly TRBD1, with 6 bases matching. The sequenced DNA: TGCGCCAGCAGCCGAAAGCCAGGGGACAATACCCAGTACTTC. It specifies CASSRKPGDNTQYF.